This TCR beta chain was profiled in a study of neurological immune-mediated disorders. The CDR3 runs 13 residues. Germline loops: CDR1 SGHTA, CDR2 FQGNSA. Trimming shortened V by 5 bases and J by 7 bases, and 15 bases separated the two germline ends. As to time point: longitudinal time-point 2. Stored at -80 C, 2 million PBMCs were the source of the unsorted libraries. This clonotype was seen many times. The target antigen is unknown. In every sequencing run, more than 190 million TCR-beta sequences were generated from 15-18 subjects. Via MiXCR, TCRdb re-called the 5' RACE reads, giving one row per CDR3 protein. The sample holds under 50,000 distinct CDR3 sequences, 13% seen once. Findings of the study overall: Private repertoires in all groups were suggested by the finding that expanded clones across subjects shared no CDR3 amino acid sequences.

This TCR derives from a male donor with HTLV-1-associated myelopathy (HAM/TSP). The rearrangement uses TRBV7-2 and TRBJ2-7; D remains unclear. The sample taken for sequencing was PBMCs. The CDR3 sequence: CASSPSIMREQYF. The CDR3 DNA is TGTGCCAGCAGCCCCTCGATAATGAGGGAGCAGTACTTC.